The TCR beta chain described here comes from a study of T cell responses to AZD1222 COVID-19 vaccine. Clones were read by immunoSEQ multiplex PCR, and TCRdb kept only the in-frame ones, dropping some. The table lists 90,000 to 120,000 clones, 70% to 90% of them singletons, with approximately 4.8% in the top ten. Sequenced here: peripheral blood, sampled 28 days after the second AZD1222 dose. The TCR comes from an adult who received the AZD1222 COVID-19 vaccine.

The CDR3 nucleotides are TGTGCCAGCAGCCTGAAAGGGGTGAACACTGAAGCTTTCTTT. This gives the protein CASSLKGVNTEAFF. The chain has TRBV5-4 and TRBJ1-1, with D perhaps matching TRBD1 (5 bases). Germline CDR1 SGHNT, CDR2 YYREEE (reference sequence). V lost 4 bases to trimming and J lost 0 bases, with 10 bases between them. The CDR3 runs 14 residues.